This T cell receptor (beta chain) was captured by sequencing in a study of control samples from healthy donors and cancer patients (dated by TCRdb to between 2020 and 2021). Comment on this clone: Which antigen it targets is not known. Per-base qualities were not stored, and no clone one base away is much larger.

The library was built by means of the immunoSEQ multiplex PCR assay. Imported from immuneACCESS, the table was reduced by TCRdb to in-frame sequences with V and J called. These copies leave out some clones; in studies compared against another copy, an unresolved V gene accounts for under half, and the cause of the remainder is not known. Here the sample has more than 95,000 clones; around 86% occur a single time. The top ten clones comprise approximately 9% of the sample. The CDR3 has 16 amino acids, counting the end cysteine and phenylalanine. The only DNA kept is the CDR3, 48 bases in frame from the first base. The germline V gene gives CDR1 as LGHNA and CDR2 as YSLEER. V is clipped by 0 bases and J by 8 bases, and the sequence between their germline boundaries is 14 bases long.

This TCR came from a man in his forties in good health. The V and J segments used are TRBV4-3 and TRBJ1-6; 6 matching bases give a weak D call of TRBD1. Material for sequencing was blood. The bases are TGCGCCAGCAGCCAAGAACAGGGTTTGGCGGATTCACCCCTCCACTTT. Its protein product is CASSQEQGLADSPLHF.